One T cell receptor beta chain is described in this entry. Its binding antigen is unknown. The record has no base qualities; no much larger clone is one base away. TCRbeta CDR3 regions were amplified from genomic DNA using the immunoSEQ Assay, a bias-controlled multiplex PCR. Regarding the original processing steps: Within the assay, amplification of reference gene primers was used to estimate how many nucleated cells each sample contained. Sequence reads were collapsed and filtered to measure the absolute abundance of every unique TCRbeta CDR3 rearrangement. Productive Simpson clonality was computed per sample as the square root of Simpson's diversity index over productive rearrangements. Not all clones reach the TCRdb copy of this immuneACCESS table, which keeps in-frame sequences only. Checked studies attribute under half of the gap to unresolved V genes and leave the rest unexplained. The V and J calls and clone size were taken over from that table, and D and trimming were inferred from the DNA. The table for this sample lists a few hundred thousand clones; roughly 90% of them were counted only once. Of the sample, 1.7% is held by the ten largest clones.

The record originates from a study of blood T cell repertoires in COVID-19 (dated by TCRdb to 2018 to 2020). At the level of the whole study: Collaborator samples came from the United States, Italy and Spain and covered acute and convalescent phases of COVID-19. Nearly every sample came with metadata listing a de-identified subject ID, COVID-19 status, age in years and sex. A freely available public database, intended as a resource for researchers studying the immune response to SARS-CoV-2, is where the repertoires were released. The dataset comprised deeply sampled blood TCRbeta repertoires from subjects exposed to, actively infected with, or recovered from COVID-19. The material from the prospective study consisted of cDNA or gDNA derived from T cells, B-cell-depleted T cells, or PBMCs. Where available, HLA class I and class II types were taken from metadata supplied by the sample provider and were not determined by assay-based typing. The samples were drawn from two sources: the first 160 participants of the ongoing ImmuneRACE study, and about 1,300 subjects contributed by 6 global collaborators. Findings and caveats that apply to the study as a whole: How much clinical and demographic metadata was included differed by source and by participant, and the metadata was provided uncurated.

Taken from cysteine to phenylalanine, the CDR3 has 16 residues. Only CDR3 DNA remains: 48 bases, in frame from the first base. The germline V gene yields KGHDR for CDR1 and SFDVKD for CDR2. Trimming takes 0 bases off V and 7 bases off J; junction bases not matched to a gene: 0. Enrolling through a virtual design, the prospective study's participants ranged in age from roughly 18 to 89 years and lived across 24 United States geographic areas. Cohort assignment in the prospective study relied on participant-reported clinical history from a screening survey and a study questionnaire. Mobile phlebotomists in the prospective study collected whole blood, serum and a nasopharyngeal or oropharyngeal swab from every participant. Participants in the prospective study had the option to provide additional blood draws and questionnaires over a roughly two-month period. Prospective study blood samples were shipped either frozen or at room temperature before DNA extraction.

The chain uses TRBV24-1 and TRBJ2-1; the central 15 bases match TRBD2. This TCR derives from a woman under 30 with acute COVID-19. Sequencing was done on a sample of PBMCs or T cells enriched from blood (not recorded which). The nucleotide sequence reads TGTGCCACCAGTGATTTGGGACTAGCGGGAGGGAATGAGCAGTTCTTC. Translated, this gives CATSDLGLAGGNEQFF.